The sequence of this T cell receptor beta chain was determined in a study of vaccination effects on CD4 cells after COVID-19. CDR1 and CDR2 from the germline V gene are LNHDA and SQIVND (reference sequence). CDR3 length equals 15 residues. V was cut by 7 bases and J by 2 bases, with 15 bases left in between. The method was immunoSEQ multiplex PCR; TCRdb's version includes in-frame clones alone and lacks a portion of them. The top ten hold about 4.5% of the sample, which has approximately 57,000 clones, just under 80% seen once. Once cultured for under 11 days, the cells underwent separation to obtain CD4+ T cells. The cohort was immunized with two doses of either the BNT162b2 or mRNA-1273 vaccine. A half-volume exchange with IL-2 medium occurred on days 3 and 7. Concerning this clone: Its antigen remains unidentified.

Sequencing was performed on CD4+ T cells from PBMCs cultured without peptide, taken after COVID-19 vaccination. This clonotype originated in a human donor who received a COVID-19 vaccine. This sequence joins TRBV19 and TRBJ1-3, with D possibly TRBD1 on 5 matching bases. The chain's CDR3 is CASTTLGTAGNTIYF. DNA of the CDR3: TGTGCCAGTACCACCTTGGGGACGGCTGGAAACACCATATATTTT.